A single sample is the source of the 20 T cell receptor beta chains below, sequenced in a study of cytomegalovirus exposure and HLA in healthy donors. PCR amplification relied on 60 Vbeta primers (plus 13 Jbeta primers). Using immunoSEQ multiplex PCR, the repertoire was profiled, and TCRdb retains in-frame clones only, with some absent. The sample includes 95,000 to 150,000 clones, 50% to 75% of them seen just once. Specimen: PBMCs. Source of these receptors: a woman in her thirties or forties in good health and CMV-seropositive.

The chain has TRBV19 and TRBJ2-1; no reliable D call. Per germline, CDR1 LNHDA and CDR2 SQIVND (reference sequence). Trimming cost V 9 bases and J 6 bases, with 9 bases left between them. This CDR3 is 11 amino acids long. CDR3 protein: CASNTRNEQFF. The CDR3 DNA sequence: TGTGCCAGCAATACACGCAATGAGCAGTTCTTC.

This chain joins TRBV29-1 and TRBJ2-5; tentative D call: TRBD2 (6 bases). The germline CDR1 and CDR2 sequences are SQVTM and ANQGSEA. The V and J ends lost 5 bases and 4 bases respectively, with 11 bases between them. The length of the CDR3 is 12 residues. DNA for the CDR3: TGCAGCGTTCAGATTAGCGGAGAGACCCAGTACTTC. Translating gives CSVQISGETQYF.

The V gene is TRBV21-1, the J gene TRBJ2-7; the table's D call, TRBD2, was not checked against the DNA. TRBV21-1 is a recognized pseudogene. CDR3 length: 15 amino acids. The CDR3 spells CASSKGGGSRNEQYF. The CDR3 DNA is TGTGCCAGCAGCAAGGGGGGCGGGAGCAGGAACGAGCAGTACTTC.

The gene calls are TRBV27 and TRBJ2-3; 10 bases line up with TRBD2. From germline, CDR1 is MNHEY and CDR2 SMNVEV (reference sequence). V dropped 7 bases and J dropped 6; count of bases not matched to a gene: 4. The CDR3 runs to 13 residues. The CDR3 DNA is TGTGCCAGCAAGCGGGAGGGCCCGGATACGCAGTATTTT. It yields the protein CASKREGPDTQYF.

In this sample, this clone turned up once. The chain combines TRBV7-6 with TRBJ2-1; TRBD2 is a possible D gene (5 bases). The CDR3 totals 17 residues. CDR1 is SGHVS and CDR2 is FNYEAQ in the germline V gene. Trimming cost V 1 base and J 0 bases, with 13 bases left between them. The CDR3 region has the DNA TGTGCCAGCAGCTTAGGAGGGAGCGCCAGCTCCTACAATGAGCAGTTCTTC. Its protein product is CASSLGGSASSYNEQFF.

V gene TRBV4-2 combines with J gene TRBJ1-4; TRBD1 matches at 7 bases. Germline V gene lookup returns CDR1 LGHNA and CDR2 YNFKEQ. J was trimmed by 3 bases and V by 4 bases; bases with no gene match: 8. The CDR3 is 16 residues long. The CDR3 nucleotides are TGTGCCAGCAGCCTAAGCGCGGACAGGCCTAATGAAAAACTGTTTTTT. It translates to CASSLSADRPNEKLFF.

The rearrangement uses TRBV5-1 and TRBJ1-2; 7 nucleotides line up with TRBD1. With V trimmed by 3 bases and J by 8 bases, 10 bases remained unmatched. Germline-derived CDR1 and CDR2 are SGHRS and YFSETQ. The CDR3 contains 14 residues. The CDR3 protein is CASSSQGLPSGYTF. The CDR3 region has the DNA TGCGCCAGCAGCTCACAGGGGCTACCGTCGGGCTACACCTTC.

This chain uses TRBV19 with TRBJ1-1; possible D gene TRBD1, 5 bases. V gave up 4 bases and J gave up 1 base, with 10 bases separating them. Germline-derived CDR1 and CDR2 are LNHDA and SQIVND (reference sequence). CDR3 length: 14 amino acids. The CDR3 region is CASSTSDKNTEAFF. CDR3 nucleotide sequence: TGTGCCAGTAGTACCTCGGACAAGAACACTGAAGCTTTCTTT. Together with reference TRBV19 and TRBJ1-1, the CDR3 gives the full variable domain: DGGITQSPKYLFRKEGQNVTLSCEQNLNHDAMYWYRQDPGQGLRLIYYSQIVNDFQKGDIAEGYSVSREKKESFPLTVTSAQKNPTAFYLCASSTSDKNTEAFFGQGTRLTVV.

This chain links TRBV7-8 with TRBJ2-7; 7 nucleotides align to TRBD1. Germline lookup yields CDR1 SGHVS and CDR2 FQNEAQ. This CDR3 is 14 amino acids long. V was pared by 4 bases and J by 2 bases, with 5 bases of the junction left unmatched. The CDR3 DNA reads as TGTGCCAGCAGCTCAACAGGGGCTCCCTACGAGCAGTACTTC. This sequence encodes CASSSTGAPYEQYF.

The V gene is TRBV9, the J gene TRBJ2-5; weak D call: TRBD2 (5 bases). CDR1 is SGDLS, CDR2 YYNGEE, per germline. CDR3 size: 13 residues. V lost 2 bases and J 7 bases, leaving 12 bases between the germline ends. As DNA, the CDR3 is TGTGCCAGCAGCGTGGGTGGCGGAGGGACCCAGTACTTC. It translates to CASSVGGGGTQYF.

V and J are TRBV2 and TRBJ1-2; TRBD1 might be the D (5 bases). CDR3 size: 10 residues. The V and J ends lost 6 bases and 6 bases respectively, with 5 bases between them. The germline CDR1 and CDR2 sequences are SNHLY and FYNNEI. CDR3 in amino acids: CASRTDGYTF. The CDR3 region has the DNA TGTGCCAGCAGGACAGATGGCTACACCTTC.

The V call is TRBV7-9, the J call TRBJ2-5, with 14 bases aligning to TRBD2. Germline CDR1 is SEHNR and CDR2 is FQNEAQ (reference sequence). Trimming at V came to 0 bases and at J to 2 bases, leaving 2 bases not matched to a gene. The CDR3 is made up of 17 amino acids. The CDR3 region has the DNA TGTGCCAGCAGCTTAGCGGGGACTAGCGGGAGTCAAGAGACCCAGTACTTC. It yields the protein CASSLAGTSGSQETQYF.

This clone was seen just once. The chain is built from TRBV6-5 and TRBJ1-6; D is perhaps TRBD1 (5 bases). The ends were cut back, 0 bases at V and 4 bases at J, with 7 bases in the middle. The CDR3 has 15 amino acids. Germline V gene data show CDR1 as MNHEY and CDR2 as SVGAGI. The CDR3 region is CASSYSRQYNSPLHF. The CDR3 DNA reads as TGTGCCAGCAGTTACTCAAGACAGTATAATTCACCCCTCCACTTT.

V usage is TRBV5-1 and J usage is TRBJ2-3; TRBD1 is a possible D gene (6 bases). V lost 3 bases and J 2 bases, leaving 16 bases between the germline ends. CDR3 size: 16 residues. Germline assignment: CDR1 SGHRS and CDR2 YFSETQ. The DNA of the CDR3 is TGCGCCAGCAGCTGGGTACAGGGTAATCCCACAGATACGCAGTATTTT. Its translation: CASSWVQGNPTDTQYF.

Remarks on this clone: The sample has other DNA sequences that encode this CDR3 too. The V call is TRBV6-6, the J call TRBJ2-7; 7 bases fit TRBD2. The V and J ends lost 5 bases and 2 bases, in that order; junction bases with no gene match: 9. The length of the CDR3 is 15 residues. Germline CDR1 and CDR2: MNHNY and SVGAGI (reference sequence). For the CDR3, the DNA is TGTGCCAGCAGTCCCTGGAGCAGCGGGACCTACGAGCAGTACTTC. Translated: CASSPWSSGTYEQYF.

The chain employs TRBV29-1 and TRBJ1-5; 7 positions match TRBD1. After removal of 6 bases from V and 1 base from J, the junction contained 9 bases not matched to a gene. Germline assignment: CDR1 SQVTM and CDR2 ANQGSEA. CDR3 length: 15 amino acids. This chain's CDR3 is CSVSRDSGSNQPQHF. DNA of the CDR3: TGCAGCGTCTCTCGGGACAGCGGGAGCAATCAGCCCCAGCATTTT.

The rearrangement joins TRBV9 to TRBJ1-4; 7 bases are a match to TRBD1. The CDR3 runs 15 residues. CDR1 and CDR2 from the germline V gene are SGDLS and YYNGEE. With 8 bases clipped from V and 0 bases from J, the junction kept 7 bases outside the gene matches. CDR3 in amino acids: CASNTGDPTNEKLFF. CDR3 in DNA: TGTGCCAGTAACACAGGGGATCCAACTAATGAAAAACTGTTTTTT.

This clone appeared a few times. This chain joins TRBV7-9 and TRBJ1-1; tentatively, D is TRBD1 (6 bases). CDR1 is SEHNR and CDR2 is FQNEAQ in the germline V gene (reference sequence). Deletions cut 5 bases from V and 5 bases from J, with 18 bases between. This CDR3 spans 15 amino acids. CDR3 sequence (DNA): TGTGCCAGCAGCCACTCAGGGGTGGAGAGGACTGAAGCTTTCTTT. It is translated as CASSHSGVERTEAFF.

This rearrangement joins TRBV18 to TRBJ1-2, with 9 bases matching TRBD1. This CDR3 spans 14 amino acids. V shed 3 bases and J 6 bases; nucleotides not matched to a gene: 5. CDR1 and CDR2 (germline): KGHSH, LQKENI. For the CDR3, the DNA is TGTGCCAGCTCACCTTTGGGACAGGGTGATGGCTACACCTTC. Its translation is CASSPLGQGDGYTF.

This clone was detected a few times. The V and J genes are TRBV7-9 and TRBJ1-1; possible D gene TRBD1, 5 bases. The CDR3 is 16 residues long. Between the trimmed V and J ends, which lost 3 bases and 5 bases, there was a span of 19 bases. Per the germline V gene, CDR1 is SEHNR and CDR2 is FQNEAQ (reference sequence). CDR3 sequence reads: CASSFLGGGRKTEAFF. In DNA form, the CDR3 reads TGTGCCAGCAGCTTCCTTGGTGGGGGGAGAAAGACTGAAGCTTTCTTT. Looking up the rest from reference TRBV7-9 and TRBJ1-1 gives the full variable domain: DTGVSQNPRHKITKRGQNVTFRCDPISEHNRLYWYRQTLGQGPEFLTYFQNEAQLEKSRLLSDRFSAERPKGSFSTLEIQRTEQGDSAMYLCASSFLGGGRKTEAFFGQGTRLTVV.